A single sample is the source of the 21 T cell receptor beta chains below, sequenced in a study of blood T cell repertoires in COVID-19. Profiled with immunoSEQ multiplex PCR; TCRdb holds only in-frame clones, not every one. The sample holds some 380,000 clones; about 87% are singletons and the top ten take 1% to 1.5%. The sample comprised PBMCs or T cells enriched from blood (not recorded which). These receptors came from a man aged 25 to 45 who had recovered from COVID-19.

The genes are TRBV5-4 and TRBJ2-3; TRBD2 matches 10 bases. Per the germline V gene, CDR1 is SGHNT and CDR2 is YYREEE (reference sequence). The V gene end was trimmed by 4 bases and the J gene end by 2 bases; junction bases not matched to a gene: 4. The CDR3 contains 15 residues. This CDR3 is CASSPGTSDTDTQYF. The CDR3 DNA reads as TGTGCCAGCAGCCCCGGGACTAGCGACACAGATACGCAGTATTTT.

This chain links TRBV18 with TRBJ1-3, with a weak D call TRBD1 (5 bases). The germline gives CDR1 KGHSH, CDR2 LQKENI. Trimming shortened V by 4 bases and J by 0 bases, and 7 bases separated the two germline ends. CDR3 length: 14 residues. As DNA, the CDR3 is TGTGCCAGCTCACAAACAGGCTCTGGAAACACCATATATTTT. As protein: CASSQTGSGNTIYF.

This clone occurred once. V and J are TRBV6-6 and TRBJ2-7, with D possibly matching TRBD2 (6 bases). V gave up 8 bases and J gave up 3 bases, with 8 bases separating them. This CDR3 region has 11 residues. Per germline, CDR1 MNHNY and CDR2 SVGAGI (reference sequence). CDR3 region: CASRGNYEQYF. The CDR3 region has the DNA TGTGCCAGCCGGGGGAACTACGAGCAGTACTTC.

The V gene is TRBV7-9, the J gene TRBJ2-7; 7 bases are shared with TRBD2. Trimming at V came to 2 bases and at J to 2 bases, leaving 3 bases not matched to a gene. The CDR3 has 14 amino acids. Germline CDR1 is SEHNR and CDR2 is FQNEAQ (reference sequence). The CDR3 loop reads CASSLQGTTYEQYF. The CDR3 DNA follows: TGTGCCAGCAGCTTACAAGGGACTACCTACGAGCAGTACTTC.

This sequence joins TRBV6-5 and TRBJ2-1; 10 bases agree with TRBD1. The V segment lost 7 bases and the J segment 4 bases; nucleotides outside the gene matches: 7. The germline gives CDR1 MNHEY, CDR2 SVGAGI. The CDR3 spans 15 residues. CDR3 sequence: CASKLPGQGYNEQFF. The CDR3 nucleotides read TGTGCCAGCAAGCTACCGGGACAGGGGTACAATGAGCAGTTCTTC.

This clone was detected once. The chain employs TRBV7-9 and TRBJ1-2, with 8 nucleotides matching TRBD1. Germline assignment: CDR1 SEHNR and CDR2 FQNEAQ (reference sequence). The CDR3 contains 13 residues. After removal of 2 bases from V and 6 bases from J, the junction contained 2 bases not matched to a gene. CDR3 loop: CASSLQGANGYTF. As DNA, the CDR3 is TGTGCCAGCAGCTTACAGGGGGCCAATGGCTACACCTTC. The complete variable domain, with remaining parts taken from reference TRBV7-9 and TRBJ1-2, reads DTGVSQNPRHKITKRGQNVTFRCDPISEHNRLYWYRQTLGQGPEFLTYFQNEAQLEKSRLLSDRFSAERPKGSFSTLEIQRTEQGDSAMYLCASSLQGANGYTFGSGTRLTVV.

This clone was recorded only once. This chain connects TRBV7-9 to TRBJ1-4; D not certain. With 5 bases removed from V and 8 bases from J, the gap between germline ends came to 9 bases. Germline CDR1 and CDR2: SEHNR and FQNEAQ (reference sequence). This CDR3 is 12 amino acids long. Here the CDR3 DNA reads TGTGCCAGCAGCCATTCCGAGGAAAAACTGTTTTTT. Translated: CASSHSEEKLFF.

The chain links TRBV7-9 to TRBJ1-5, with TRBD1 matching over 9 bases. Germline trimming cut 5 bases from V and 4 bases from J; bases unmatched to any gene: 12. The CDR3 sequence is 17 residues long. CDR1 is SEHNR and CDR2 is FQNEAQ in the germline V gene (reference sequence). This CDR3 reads CASSPNTEDRGNQPQHF. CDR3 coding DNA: TGTGCCAGCAGCCCCAACACCGAAGACAGGGGGAATCAGCCCCAGCATTTT.

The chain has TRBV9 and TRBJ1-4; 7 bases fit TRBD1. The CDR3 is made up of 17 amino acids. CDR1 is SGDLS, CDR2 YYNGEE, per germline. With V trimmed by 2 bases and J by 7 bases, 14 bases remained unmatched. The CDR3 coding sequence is TGTGCCAGCAGCGTCTCCGTAGGGGGCGCCTCAATTGAAAAACTGTTTTTT. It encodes CASSVSVGGASIEKLFF.

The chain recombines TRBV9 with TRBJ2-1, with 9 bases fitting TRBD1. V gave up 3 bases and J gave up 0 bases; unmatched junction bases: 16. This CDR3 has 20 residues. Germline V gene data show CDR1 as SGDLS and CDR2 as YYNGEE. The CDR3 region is CASSALSGTGRTFSYNEQFF. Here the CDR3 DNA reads TGTGCCAGCAGCGCGTTGTCAGGGACAGGGCGTACTTTCTCCTACAATGAGCAGTTCTTC.

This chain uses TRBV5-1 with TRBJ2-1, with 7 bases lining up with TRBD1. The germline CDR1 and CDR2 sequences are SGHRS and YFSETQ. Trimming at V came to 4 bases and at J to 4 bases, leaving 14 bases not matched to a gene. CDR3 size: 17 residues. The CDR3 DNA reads TGCGCCAGCAGCAAGAGCCGTGGGACAGAACTTTACAATGAGCAGTTCTTC. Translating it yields CASSKSRGTELYNEQFF.

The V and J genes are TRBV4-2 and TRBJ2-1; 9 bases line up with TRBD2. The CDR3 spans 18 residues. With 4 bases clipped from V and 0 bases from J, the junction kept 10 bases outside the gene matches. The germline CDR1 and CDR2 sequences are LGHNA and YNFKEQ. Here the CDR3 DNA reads TGTGCCAGCAGCCGGAAAGCGGGGGGTTCCAACTCCTACAATGAGCAGTTCTTC. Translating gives CASSRKAGGSNSYNEQFF.

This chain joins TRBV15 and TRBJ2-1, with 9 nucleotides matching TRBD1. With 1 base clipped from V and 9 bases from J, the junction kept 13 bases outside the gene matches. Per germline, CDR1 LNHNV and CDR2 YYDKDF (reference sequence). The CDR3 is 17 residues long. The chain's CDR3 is CATSRAQLWGQGSEQFF. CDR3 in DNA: TGTGCCACCAGCAGAGCACAACTATGGGGACAGGGAAGTGAGCAGTTCTTC.

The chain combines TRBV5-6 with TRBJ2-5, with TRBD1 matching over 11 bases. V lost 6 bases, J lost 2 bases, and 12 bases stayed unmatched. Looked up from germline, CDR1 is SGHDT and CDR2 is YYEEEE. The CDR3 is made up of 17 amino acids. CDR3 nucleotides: TGTGCCAGCAACCGGGACAGGGGGTGGAATGTACAAGAGACCCAGTACTTC. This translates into CASNRDRGWNVQETQYF.

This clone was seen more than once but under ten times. This chain's CDR3 is CASSPGTSSNQPQHF. DNA for the CDR3: TGTGCCAGCAGCCCCGGGACATCGAGCAATCAGCCCCAGCATTTT. The rearrangement links TRBV9 to TRBJ1-5, with D possibly being TRBD1 (6 bases). The CDR3 length is 15 residues. Per germline, CDR1 SGDLS and CDR2 YYNGEE. V was pared by 4 bases and J by 1 base, with 12 bases between.

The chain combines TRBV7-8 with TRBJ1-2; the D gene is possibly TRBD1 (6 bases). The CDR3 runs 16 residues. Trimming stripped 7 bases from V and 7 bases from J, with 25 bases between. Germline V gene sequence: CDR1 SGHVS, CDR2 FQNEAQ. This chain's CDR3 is CASIRGGGSVMGGYTF. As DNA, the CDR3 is TGTGCCAGCATCCGAGGGGGAGGATCGGTTATGGGTGGCTACACCTTC.

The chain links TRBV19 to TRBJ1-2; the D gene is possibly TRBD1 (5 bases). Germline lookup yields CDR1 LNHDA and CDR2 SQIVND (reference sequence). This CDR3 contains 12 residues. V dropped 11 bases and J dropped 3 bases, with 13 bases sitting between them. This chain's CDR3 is CAVQQDDYGYTF. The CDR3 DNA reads TGTGCCGTCCAACAGGATGACTATGGCTACACCTTC.

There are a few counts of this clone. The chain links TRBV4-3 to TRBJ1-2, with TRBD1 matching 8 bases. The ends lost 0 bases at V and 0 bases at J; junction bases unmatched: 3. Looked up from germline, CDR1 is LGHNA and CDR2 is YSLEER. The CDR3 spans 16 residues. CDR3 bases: TGCGCCAGCAGCCAAGAAGGACAGGGAGCTAACTATGGCTACACCTTC. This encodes CASSQEGQGANYGYTF.

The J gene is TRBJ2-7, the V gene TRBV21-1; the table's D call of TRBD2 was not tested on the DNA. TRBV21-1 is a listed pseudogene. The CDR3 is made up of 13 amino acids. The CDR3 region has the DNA TGTGCCAGCAGGGGACTAGCTGATTCCGAGCAGTACTTC. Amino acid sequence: CASRGLADSEQYF.

The CDR3 nucleotides are TGTGCCAGCAGCTACACTCAGCAGGAGCCCCAGCATTTT. This codes for CASSYTQQEPQHF. The genes are TRBV6-5 and TRBJ1-5, with D unclear. The V and J ends lost 6 bases and 8 bases respectively, with 14 bases between them. This CDR3 region has 13 residues. From germline, CDR1 is MNHEY and CDR2 SVGAGI.

The CDR3 bases are TGTGCCAGCAGCTACCGGAACGAGCCACAGGTATCGCGAGGCTACACCTTC. Translation gives CASSYRNEPQVSRGYTF. This chain uses TRBV5-5 with TRBJ1-2; possibly TRBD1 for D (5 bases). Germline CDR1 and CDR2: SGHKS and YYEKEE (reference sequence). The length of the CDR3 is 17 residues. The V gene lost 3 bases and the J gene lost 8 bases, with 26 bases spanning the gap.